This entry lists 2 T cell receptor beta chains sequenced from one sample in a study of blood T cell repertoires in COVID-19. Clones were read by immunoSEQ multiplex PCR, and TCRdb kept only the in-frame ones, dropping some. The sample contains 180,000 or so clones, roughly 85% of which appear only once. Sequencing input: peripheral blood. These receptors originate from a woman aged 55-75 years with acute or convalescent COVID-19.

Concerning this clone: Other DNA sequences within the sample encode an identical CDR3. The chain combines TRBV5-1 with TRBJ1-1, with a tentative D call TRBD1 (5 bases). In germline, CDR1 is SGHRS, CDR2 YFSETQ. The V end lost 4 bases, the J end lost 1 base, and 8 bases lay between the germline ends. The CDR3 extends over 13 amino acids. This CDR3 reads CASSLTENTEAFF. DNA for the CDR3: TGCGCCAGCAGCCTGACAGAGAACACTGAAGCTTTCTTT.

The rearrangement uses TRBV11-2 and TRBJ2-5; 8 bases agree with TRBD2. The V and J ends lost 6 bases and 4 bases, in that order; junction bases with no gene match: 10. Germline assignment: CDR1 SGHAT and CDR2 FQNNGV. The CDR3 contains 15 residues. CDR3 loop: CASRKFTGTRETQYF. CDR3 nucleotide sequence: TGTGCCAGCAGAAAATTCACCGGGACTAGAGAGACCCAGTACTTC.